One and the same sample provided the 6 T cell receptor beta chains below, sequenced in a study of cytomegalovirus exposure and HLA in healthy donors. With 60 Vbeta and 13 Jbeta primers, the PCR was carried out. The assay was immunoSEQ multiplex PCR, and TCRdb's table has in-frame clones only and misses some. The table for this sample gives 100,000 to 150,000 clones. The specimen sequenced was PBMCs. These receptors all come from a woman in her thirties or forties in good health and CMV-seropositive.

The rearrangement links TRBV5-4 to TRBJ2-7, with D possibly being TRBD2 (6 bases). Germline CDR1 reads SGHNT; CDR2 reads YYREEE (reference sequence). Trimming removed 4 bases at V and 3 bases at J, with 11 bases between. This CDR3 region has 13 residues. The CDR3 bases are TGTGCCAGCAGCAGACTAGGGGACTACGAGCAGTACTTC. It encodes CASSRLGDYEQYF.

J is TRBJ2-7 and V is TRBV5-1, with D maybe TRBD1 (5 bases). Trimming pared 4 bases from V and 3 bases from J, leaving 11 bases between. The CDR3 is 13 amino acids. CDR1 is SGHRS and CDR2 is YFSETQ in the germline V gene. The chain's CDR3 is CASSIQANYEQYF. The CDR3 bases are TGCGCCAGCAGCATACAGGCGAACTACGAGCAGTACTTC. The full variable domain, rest sourced from reference TRBV5-1 and TRBJ2-7, is KAGVTQTPRYLIKTRGQQVTLSCSPISGHRSVSWYQQTPGQGLQFLFEYFSETQRNKGNFPGRFSGRQFSNSRSEMNVSTLELGDSALYLCASSIQANYEQYFGPGTRLTVT.

The CDR3 DNA follows: TGTGCCATCAGTGAGGCGGGGGCTCAGCCCCAGCATTTT. Translated, it gives CAISEAGAQPQHF. This sequence joins TRBV10-3 and TRBJ1-5; possible D gene TRBD1, 6 bases. The germline CDR1 and CDR2 sequences are ENHRY and SYGVKD. V lost 2 bases and J lost 6, with 8 bases in between. This CDR3 spans 13 amino acids.

V and J are TRBV5-1 and TRBJ2-1; 8 bases align to TRBD1. This CDR3 region has 16 residues. V trimming: 1 base; J trimming: 0 bases; junction bases outside the gene matches: 3. The V gene's germline CDR1 is SGHRS and CDR2 YFSETQ. CDR3 nucleotides: TGCGCCAGCAGCTTGCTTACAGGGGGCTCCTACAATGAGCAGTTCTTC. As protein: CASSLLTGGSYNEQFF. Full variable domain (missing parts from reference TRBV5-1 and TRBJ2-1): KAGVTQTPRYLIKTRGQQVTLSCSPISGHRSVSWYQQTPGQGLQFLFEYFSETQRNKGNFPGRFSGRQFSNSRSEMNVSTLELGDSALYLCASSLLTGGSYNEQFFGPGTRLTVL.

The chain links TRBV18 to TRBJ2-7; 10 bases align to TRBD1. Looked up from germline, CDR1 is KGHSH and CDR2 is LQKENI. The CDR3 extends over 15 amino acids. With V trimmed by 5 bases and J by 2 bases, 6 bases remained unmatched. The CDR3 spells CASSAGTGVTYEQYF. The CDR3 DNA follows: TGTGCCAGCTCAGCCGGGACAGGGGTAACCTACGAGCAGTACTTC.

The rearrangement uses TRBV6-5 and TRBJ2-3; unclear D gene. The germline V and J ends were trimmed by 5 bases and 2 bases, with 11 bases remaining between them. The CDR3 contains 14 residues. Germline V gene lookup returns CDR1 MNHEY and CDR2 SVGAGI. CDR3 sequence: CASSPDWFTDTQYF. The CDR3 region has the DNA TGTGCCAGCAGTCCCGACTGGTTCACAGATACGCAGTATTTT.